The 6 T cell receptor beta chains in this list originate from one sample, sequenced in a study of molecular identifiers for immune sequencing clone quantification. In TCRdb, the PCR reads were re-called with MiXCR into one record per CDR3 protein. The profile shows roughly 630,000 distinct CDR3 sequences, about 25% of them singletons. The sample consisted of naive CD8+ T cells from blood, with Jurkat cell RNA spiked in. Subset described: FACS-sorted CD8+CD4-CCR7+CD45RA+ naive T cells. The source of these receptors is a human donor in good health. Some libraries in this study had Jurkat cell RNA spiked in.

This clonotype was recorded at least ten times. The genes are TRBV9 and TRBJ2-5; the match to TRBD2 covers 10 bases. This CDR3 is built from 16 residues. Germline CDR1 and CDR2: SGDLS and YYNGEE. After removal of 0 bases from V and 1 base from J, the junction contained 3 bases not matched to a gene. As DNA, the CDR3 is TGTGCCAGCAGCGTAGGTAGGACTAGCGGCCAAGAGACCCAGTACTTC. The encoded protein is CASSVGRTSGQETQYF. Filled out from reference TRBV9 and TRBJ2-5, the complete variable domain reads DSGVTQTPKHLITATGQRVTLRCSPRSGDLSVYWYQQSLDQGLQFLIQYYNGEERAKGNILERFSAQQFPDLHSELNLSSLELGDSALYFCASSVGRTSGQETQYFGPGTRLLVL.

This clonotype was counted at least ten times. V is TRBV10-3 and J is TRBJ2-7; tentative D call: TRBD1 (6 bases). CDR3 length: 13 amino acids. Deletions cut 4 bases from V and 3 bases from J, with 10 bases between. In germline, CDR1 is ENHRY, CDR2 SYGVKD. As DNA, the CDR3 is TGTGCCATCAGTGCGATGGACAGCTACGAGCAGTACTTC. Translation gives CAISAMDSYEQYF.

This clonotype was recorded a few times. CDR3 bases: TGTGCCAGCAGTTTTGGCACTTTTAGCAATCAGCCCCAGCATTTT. This translates into CASSFGTFSNQPQHF. V is TRBV12-3 or TRBV12-4 and J is TRBJ1-5; D uncertain. CDR3 length: 15 residues. The V end was cut by 3 bases, the J end by 0 bases, with 9 bases between.

Comments on this clonotype: Sequence at one end of the junction differs from germline and may be a read error. This sequence joins TRBV4-3 and TRBJ2-5; D uncertain. This CDR3 has 16 amino acids. Germline-derived CDR1 and CDR2 are LGHNA and YSLEER. The CDR3 here is CDSSQDWADYQETQYF. The CDR3 DNA is TGCGACAGCAGCCAAGATTGGGCCGATTACCAAGAGACCCAGTACTTC.

Comment on this clonotype: Since a much larger clone is just one base distant, this may be a read error. The chain combines TRBV7-9 with TRBJ2-7, with D perhaps matching TRBD2 (5 bases). The CDR3 loop spans 12 amino acids. CDR1 and CDR2 (germline): SEHNR, FQNEAQ (reference sequence). Trimming removed 5 bases from V and 6 bases from J, with 11 bases in between. The DNA of the CDR3 is TGTGCCAGCAGCGCAACACGGGGCGAGCAGTACTTC. Translated: CASSATRGEQYF.

This clonotype was counted many times. The chain uses TRBV30 and TRBJ2-3; D uncertain. V shed 3 bases and J shed 4 bases, with 11 bases lying between them. The CDR3 sequence is 13 residues long. The germline gives CDR1 GTSNPN, CDR2 SVGIG (reference sequence). The chain's CDR3 is CAWSILRADTQYF. The DNA of the CDR3 is TGTGCCTGGAGCATACTTAGAGCAGATACGCAGTATTTT.